A selection of T cell receptor beta chains follows, all from one sample in a study of blood T cell repertoires in COVID-19. Generated by immunoSEQ multiplex PCR, the TCRdb table keeps only in-frame clones and is missing some. The sample has hundreds of thousands of clones, around 89% seen once. Sample: PBMCs or T cells enriched from blood (not recorded which). These receptors all stem from a woman aged 18 to 35 with acute COVID-19. Both conserved end residues are part of each CDR3. D genes are given only for firm matches. Rows may omit the clone size; those that give it use once, few, many or a size class.

TRBJ2-3,-,TRBV10-1,-,CASSSSGAAVNTQYF,TGCGCCAGCAGTTCAAGCGGAGCAGCGGTTAATACGCAGTATTTT
TRBJ2-7,-,TRBV19,-,CASNGGTAYEQYF,TGTGCCAGTAACGGAGGGACAGCGTACGAGCAGTACTTC
TRBJ2-1,once,TRBV9,TRBD2,CASSQKRTSGVDEQFF,TGTGCCAGCAGCCAAAAGCGTACTAGCGGGGTTGATGAACAGTTCTTC
TRBJ2-5,-,TRBV30,-,CAWRQPGRETQYF,TGTGCCTGGAGACAACCAGGGCGGGAGACCCAGTACTTC
TRBJ1-2,-,TRBV2,TRBD1,CASGSAATGYGYTF,TGTGCCAGCGGCAGTGCTGCGACAGGGTATGGCTACACCTTC
TRBJ2-3,-,TRBV27,TRBD2,CASMTSGFTDTQYF,TGTGCCAGCATGACTAGCGGGTTCACAGATACGCAGTATTTT
TRBJ1-4,-,TRBV28,-,CASSLLSGKANEKLFF,TGTGCCAGCAGTTTATTGTCAGGGAAGGCTAATGAAAAACTGTTTTTT
TRBJ2-5,-,TRBV7-8,TRBD2,CASSPRLAGDFQETQYF,TGTGCCAGCAGCCCCCGACTAGCGGGCGATTTCCAAGAGACCCAGTACTTC
TRBJ2-3,-,TRBV18,-,CASSPIYTDTQYF,TGTGCCAGCTCACCAATTTACACAGATACGCAGTATTTT
TRBJ2-5,-,TRBV3-1/TRBV3-2,TRBD1,CASSTRDRGFETQYF,TGTGCCAGCAGCACCCGGGACAGGGGGTTCGAGACCCAGTACTTC
TRBJ2-5,few,TRBV6-1,TRBD1,CASSEIRTGQETQYF,TGTGCCAGCAGTGAGATTCGGACAGGTCAAGAGACCCAGTACTTC
TRBJ2-4,-,TRBV7-2,TRBD2,CASSFRPYGLGDWSIQYF,TGTGCCAGCAGCTTTCGCCCCTACGGACTAGGAGATTGGAGCATTCAGTACTTC
TRBJ2-2,-,TRBV21-1,-,CASFWREGHGYTGELFF,TGTGCCAGCTTTTGGCGGGAGGGCCACGGGTACACCGGGGAGCTGTTTTTT
TRBJ2-7,-,TRBV2,-,CASSATRYEQYF,TGTGCCAGCAGTGCGACTAGATACGAGCAGTACTTC
TRBJ1-1,-,TRBV6-5,-,CASSALEGTDEAFF,TGTGCCAGCAGCGCGTTGGAGGGGACGGATGAAGCTTTCTTT
TRBJ2-7,few,TRBV11-2,TRBD2,CASSLGGGAYEQYF,TGTGCCAGCAGCTTAGGGGGAGGGGCCTACGAGCAGTACTTC
TRBJ2-1,-,TRBV5-6,-,CASSLVGPASSYNEQFF,TGTGCCAGCAGCTTGGTGGGGCCGGCCTCCTCCTACAATGAGCAGTTCTTC
TRBJ2-3,-,TRBV6-4,TRBD2,CASSDSPTLAGSTQYF,TGTGCCAGCAGTGACTCCCCGACACTAGCGGGTTCTACGCAGTATTTT
TRBJ2-1,-,TRBV27,TRBD2,CASSNQAGGPSDEQFF,TGTGCCAGCAGTAATCAAGCGGGAGGGCCCTCCGATGAGCAGTTCTTC
TRBJ1-6,-,TRBV10-3,-,CAISDRADNSPLHF,TGTGCCATCAGTGACAGGGCCGATAATTCACCCCTCCACTTT
TRBJ1-3,-,TRBV19,-,CASSIRAGARGNTIYF,TGTGCCAGTAGTATCCGTGCGGGGGCTCGGGGAAACACCATATATTTT
TRBJ2-2,-,TRBV6-7,TRBD2,CASSQPGLAGYKSNTGELFF,TGTGCCAGCAGTCAACCGGGACTAGCGGGATACAAGTCGAACACCGGGGAGCTGTTTTTT
TRBJ2-7,-,TRBV4-2,-,CASSQDTSIYEQYF,TGTGCCAGCAGCCAAGATACTAGTATCTACGAGCAGTACTTC
TRBJ1-1,-,TRBV27,TRBD1,CASSLGTGLNTEAFF,TGTGCCAGCAGTCTAGGGACAGGCTTGAACACTGAAGCTTTCTTT